This T cell receptor beta chain derives from a study of T cells expressing NK-cell markers. In generating TCR beta cDNA, 5'RACE template switching with UMIs was used. TCRdb reprocessed the 5' RACE reads, keeping one entry per CDR3 protein, no DNA. The data show 400,000 or so distinct CDR3 sequences, and the top ten clones hold roughly a tenth. Germline CDR1 LGHNT, CDR2 FRNRAP. The CDR3 runs to 11 residues. This TCR came from a woman between 45 and 60 years old in good health. V is TRBV12-5 and J is TRBJ2-2. Sequencing was carried out using blood T cells: a sorted CD56 or NKG2C T cell subset, CD4+ or CD8+ T cells, or bulk PBMC T cells (not recorded which). The CDR3 protein is CASGLEEELFF. Full variable domain (missing parts from reference TRBV12-5 and TRBJ2-2): DARVTQTPRHKVTEMGQEVTMRCQPILGHNTVFWYRQTMMQGLELLAYFRNRAPLDDSGMPKDRFSAEMPDATLATLKIQPSEPRDSAVYFCASGLEEELFFGEGSRLTVL.